This T cell receptor beta chain was documented in a study of blood T cell repertoires in COVID-19. On the study more broadly: Sites in the United States, Italy and Spain provided acute and convalescent COVID-19 samples. The analysed material was cDNA or gDNA that came from T cells, B-cell-depleted T cells, or PBMCs.

V shed 1 base and J shed 4 bases, with 7 bases lying between them. CDR3 length: 13 amino acids. CDR1 SEHNR and CDR2 FQNEAQ come from the germline V gene (reference sequence). Here immunoSEQ multiplex PCR was the method, and the copy in TCRdb shows in-frame clones only, minus some. The sample contains under 85,000 clones, roughly 90% of which appear only once. The sample taken for sequencing was peripheral blood. V and J are TRBV7-9 and TRBJ1-1, with D possibly TRBD1 on 5 matching bases. The TCR comes from a man aged 70 or older with active or convalescent COVID-19. CDR3 nucleotides: TGTGCCAGCAGCTTAGAGGGGCTCACTGAAGCTTTCTTT. This sequence encodes CASSLEGLTEAFF.